The rows below give T cell receptor beta chains drawn from one sample of a study of T cell responses to AZD1222 COVID-19 vaccine. The repertoire was sequenced with immunoSEQ multiplex PCR; TCRdb's copy has only in-frame clones and lacks some. The data contain 73,000 or so clones, roughly 88% of them singletons. The input for sequencing was peripheral blood, taken on day 0 of AZD1222 vaccination. Receptors were obtained from an adult in good health. CDR3s include the opening cysteine and the closing phenylalanine or tryptophan. Fields, in order: V gene, D gene, clone size, J gene, CDR3 protein, CDR3 DNA. A D gene is named only where the DNA matches it firmly. Clone size is shown for a subset of rows, as once, few, many or a class of expanded clone.

>TRBV10-1|.|many|TRBJ2-2
CASSESAETGELFF
TGCGCCAGCAGTGAGTCCGCAGAGACCGGGGAGCTGTTTTTT
>TRBV5-6|.|.|TRBJ1-1
CASSPSAGPGEAFF
TGTGCCAGCAGCCCCTCGGCAGGTCCTGGGGAAGCTTTCTTT
>TRBV3-1/TRBV3-2|.|once|TRBJ2-7
CASSQDRRAEQYF
TGTGCCAGCAGCCAAGATAGAAGGGCCGAGCAGTACTTC
>TRBV6-5|.|.|TRBJ2-2
CVTPGRAGELFF
TGTGTTACTCCGGGCCGAGCCGGAGAGCTGTTTTTT
>TRBV6-1|.|once|TRBJ2-1
CASSEAPAASSYNEQFF
TGTGCCAGCAGTGAAGCCCCAGCGGCGAGCTCCTACAATGAGCAGTTCTTC
>TRBV29-1|.|.|TRBJ1-5
CSVKTDSNQPQHF
TGCAGCGTTAAGACAGATAGCAATCAGCCCCAGCATTTT
>TRBV27|TRBD1|.|TRBJ1-1
CASSLSRTGNTEAFF
TGTGCCAGCAGTTTATCGCGGACAGGGAACACTGAAGCTTTCTTT
>TRBV3-1/TRBV3-2|.|.|TRBJ1-3
CASSQGYGTIYF
TGTGCCAGCAGCCAAGGTTACGGCACCATATATTTT
>TRBV18|.|.|TRBJ2-7
CASSPPASMSEQYF
TGTGCCAGCTCACCACCGGCTAGTATGAGCGAGCAGTACTTC
>TRBV7-2|TRBD2|.|TRBJ2-7
CASTWTSPSYEQYF
TGTGCCAGCACCTGGACTAGCCCGTCCTACGAGCAGTACTTC
>TRBV9|.|.|TRBJ2-1
CASSVKAGEQFF
TGTGCCAGCAGCGTAAAGGCAGGTGAGCAGTTCTTC
>TRBV6-5|TRBD1|.|TRBJ1-2
CASQGTGNVRF
TGTGCCAGCCAAGGGACAGGGAACGTGCGCTTC
>TRBV2|.|.|TRBJ2-7
CASSSERSYEQYF
TGTGCCAGCTCCAGCGAACGATCCTACGAGCAGTACTTC
>TRBV28|.|.|TRBJ1-5
CASSSQGQPQHF
TGTGCCAGCAGTTCTCAGGGTCAGCCCCAGCATTTT
>TRBV5-4|TRBD1|.|TRBJ2-7
CASSTGTGFLNEQYF
TGTGCCAGCAGCACCGGGACAGGCTTCCTGAACGAGCAGTACTTC
>TRBV2|.|.|TRBJ2-7
CASSEGWYEQYF
TGTGCCAGCAGTGAGGGGTGGTACGAGCAGTACTTC
>TRBV27|.|.|TRBJ1-3
CASSLSAVSGNTIYF
TGTGCCAGCAGTTTGAGTGCAGTCTCTGGAAACACCATATATTTT
>TRBV2|.|.|TRBJ2-3
CASRPGPFTDTQYF
TGTGCCAGCAGACCGGGACCTTTCACAGATACGCAGTATTTT
>TRBV15|.|.|TRBJ2-7
CATSRDRRDEQYF
TGTGCCACCAGCAGAGATCGGAGGGACGAGCAGTACTTC
>TRBV7-3|.|.|TRBJ2-5
CASSLNGQRVGETQYF
TGTGCCAGCAGCTTAAACGGCCAGCGGGTAGGAGAGACCCAGTACTTC
>TRBV7-8|TRBD1|once|TRBJ1-5
CACTKGQAQNQPQHF
TGTGCCTGTACCAAGGGACAGGCTCAAAATCAGCCCCAGCATTTT
>TRBV25-1|.|.|TRBJ1-4
CASSAGGKLFF
TGTGCCAGCAGTGCAGGTGGGAAACTGTTTTTT
>TRBV29-1|TRBD1|once|TRBJ1-2
CSVEGPVSIADRDYYGYTF
TGCAGCGTTGAAGGGCCCGTCAGCATAGCGGACAGGGATTACTATGGCTACACCTTC
>TRBV6-1|.|.|TRBJ2-7
CASSELTREQYF
TGTGCCAGCAGTGAACTGACAAGGGAGCAGTACTTC
>TRBV5-4|TRBD1|.|TRBJ1-4
CASSSDRDEKLFF
TGTGCCAGCAGCTCCGACAGGGATGAAAAACTGTTTTTT
>TRBV27|TRBD1|.|TRBJ1-2
CASSPRTGLDYGYTF
TGTGCCAGCAGTCCCCGGACAGGGCTAGACTATGGCTACACCTTC
>TRBV7-9|TRBD1|.|TRBJ1-1
CASSLQGDRVNMNTEAFF
TGTGCCAGCAGCTTACAGGGGGACAGGGTTAACATGAACACTGAAGCTTTCTTT
>TRBV7-6|.|.|TRBJ2-5
CASSSGVVGVETQYF
TGTGCCAGCAGCTCAGGGGTGGTCGGGGTTGAGACCCAGTACTTC
>TRBV5-4|.|.|TRBJ2-1
CACAEPGDNEQFF
TGTGCCTGCGCGGAGCCCGGGGACAATGAGCAGTTCTTC
>TRBV27|.|.|TRBJ1-1
CASSFIPGSGTEAFF
TGTGCCAGCAGTTTCATCCCAGGGTCAGGCACTGAAGCTTTCTTT
>TRBV28|.|.|TRBJ2-1
CASSLRVLGGNEQFF
TGTGCCAGCAGTTTACGGGTTCTGGGAGGAAATGAGCAGTTCTTC
>TRBV2|.|.|TRBJ2-3
CASNRAGDTQYF
TGTGCCAGCAACAGGGCCGGAGATACGCAGTATTTT
>TRBV10-1|TRBD1|.|TRBJ1-6
CASSSGTELAPLHF
TGCGCCAGCAGCTCCGGGACAGAATTGGCACCCCTCCACTTT
>TRBV3-1/TRBV3-2|.|.|TRBJ2-5
CASSLWQETQYF
TGTGCCAGCAGCCTCTGGCAAGAGACCCAGTACTTC
>TRBV11-2|.|.|TRBJ1-1
CASSLAGTQAFF
TGTGCCAGCAGCTTAGCGGGGACCCAGGCTTTCTTT
>TRBV7-9|.|.|TRBJ2-7
CASSFGQWYEQYF
TGTGCCAGCAGCTTCGGGCAATGGTACGAGCAGTACTTC
>TRBV6-6|.|.|TRBJ1-4
CASSYRAEDNEKLFF
TGTGCCAGCAGTTACCGCGCGGAAGACAATGAAAAACTGTTTTTT
>TRBV7-9|.|medium-sized|TRBJ1-5
CASSLDREVGQPQHF
TGTGCCAGCAGCTTAGACAGGGAGGTAGGCCAGCCCCAGCATTTT
>TRBV11-2|TRBD1|.|TRBJ1-1
CASSSHRGTDTEAFF
TGTGCCAGCAGCTCCCACAGGGGGACGGACACTGAAGCTTTCTTT
>TRBV27|.|medium-sized|TRBJ1-4
CASSLGQYGEKLFF
TGTGCCAGCAGTTTAGGGCAGTATGGGGAAAAACTGTTTTTT
>TRBV21-1|.|.|TRBJ1-5
CASSKSGAPPLCSNQPQHF
TGTGCCAGCAGCAAGTCGGGGGCGCCGCCACTGTGTAGCAATCAGCCCCAGCATTTT
>TRBV7-9|TRBD1|.|TRBJ1-6
CASSLGTGGSPLHF
TGTGCCAGCAGCTTAGGGACAGGGGGTTCACCCCTCCACTTT
>TRBV5-1|.|.|TRBJ1-2
CASSSAGHGYTF
TGCGCCAGCAGCTCGGCGGGGCATGGCTACACCTTC
>TRBV30|TRBD2|.|TRBJ2-3
CAWSAGAGARDTQYF
TGTGCCTGGAGTGCCGGAGCGGGGGCGAGAGATACGCAGTATTTT
>TRBV11-2|.|once|TRBJ1-4
CASSHGGGTTNEKLFF
TGTGCCAGCAGCCACGGGGGCGGGACAACTAATGAAAAACTGTTTTTT
>TRBV15|.|.|TRBJ2-5
CATRQVGAYQETQYF
TGTGCCACCCGCCAGGTCGGAGCGTACCAAGAGACCCAGTACTTC
>TRBV9|.|.|TRBJ1-3
CASSETSGGPGNTIYF
TGTGCCAGCAGCGAGACTTCGGGGGGGCCCGGAAACACCATATATTTT
>TRBV30|TRBD1|.|TRBJ2-6
CAWTGTGVRGANVLTF
TGTGCCTGGACCGGGACAGGGGTCCGGGGGGCCAACGTCCTGACTTTC
>TRBV28|.|.|TRBJ1-5
CASSLYSGSNQPQHF
TGTGCCAGCAGTTTATACTCAGGGAGCAATCAGCCCCAGCATTTT
>TRBV2|TRBD2|.|TRBJ2-5
CARNRAGGPRETQYF
TGTGCCAGAAACAGAGCGGGAGGGCCCAGGGAGACCCAGTACTTC
>TRBV27|.|.|TRBJ2-3
CASSTPTDTQYF
TGTGCCAGCAGTACCCCCACAGATACGCAGTATTTT